These T cell receptor beta chains were read from a single sample in a study of early T cells in non-severe SARS-CoV-2 infection. MiXCR was run by TCRdb on the 5' RACE reads, yielding one entry per CDR3 protein. This table has some 60,000 distinct CDR3 sequences, more than 7% appearing once. The specimen sequenced was whole blood. These receptors were obtained from an adult who was a healthcare worker with PCR-confirmed SARS-CoV-2 infection or an uninfected control (not recorded which). Each CDR3 is given with its conserved first and last residue. The D gene is left open where the match is weak. Part of the rows lack a size; the others show once, few, many or a class for expanded clones.

size: many
D: TRBD2
V: TRBV7-9
J: TRBJ2-5
CDR3: CASSSQAGGPGETQYF
DNA: TGTGCCAGCAGCTCCCAAGCGGGAGGGCCCGGAGAGACCCAGTACTTC

size: few
D: NA
V: TRBV7-2
J: TRBJ1-6
CDR3: CASSSGNSPLHF
DNA: TGTGCCAGCAGCTCCGGGAATTCACCCCTCCACTTT

size: many
D: TRBD1
V: TRBV27
J: TRBJ1-1
CDR3: CASILTQGALFEAFF
DNA: TGTGCCAGCATATTGACACAGGGGGCGCTTTTCGAAGCTTTCTTT

size: many
D: TRBD1
V: TRBV10-1
J: TRBJ1-1
CDR3: CASSPGTGNTEAFF
DNA: TGCGCCAGCAGCCCAGGGACAGGGAACACTGAAGCTTTCTTT

size: many
D: TRBD2
V: TRBV18
J: TRBJ2-5
CDR3: CASSLSTLAGAIAETQYF
DNA: TGTGCCAGCTCGCTCTCTACGCTAGCGGGCGCCATCGCGGAGACCCAGTACTTC

size: NA
D: NA
V: TRBV7-6
J: TRBJ2-3
CDR3: CANSRNTGTTDTQYF
DNA: TGTGCCAACAGTCGAAACACCGGGACTACAGATACGCAGTATTTT

size: many
D: NA
V: TRBV15
J: TRBJ1-1
CDR3: CATSRDWAGEAFF
DNA: TGTGCCACCAGCAGAGATTGGGCAGGGGAAGCTTTCTTT

size: NA
D: TRBD2
V: TRBV5-1
J: TRBJ2-5
CDR3: CASSLGLAGEETQYF
DNA: TGCGCCAGCAGCTTGGGACTCGCGGGAGAAGAGACCCAGTACTTC

size: many
D: NA
V: TRBV7-9
J: TRBJ2-3
CDR3: CASSPPLPGPLWDTDTQYF
DNA: TGTGCCAGCAGCCCCCCGCTCCCGGGACCCCTTTGGGACACAGATACGCAGTATTTT

size: many
D: NA
V: TRBV4-1
J: TRBJ2-7
CDR3: CASRGGGSYEQYF
DNA: TGCGCCAGCAGGGGGGGCGGATCCTACGAGCAGTACTTC

size: NA
D: NA
V: TRBV2
J: TRBJ1-6
CDR3: CATRGERGESPLHF
DNA: TGTGCCACCCGGGGAGAGAGGGGAGAATCACCCCTCCACTTT

size: many
D: NA
V: TRBV6-2/TRBV6-3
J: TRBJ1-1
CDR3: CASSYRRQRAFF
DNA: TGTGCCAGCAGTTACAGGCGGCAGCGGGCTTTCTTT

size: NA
D: NA
V: TRBV24-1
J: TRBJ2-4
CDR3: CATKGDTNIQYF
DNA: TGTGCCACCAAGGGAGATACAAACATTCAGTACTTC

size: NA
D: NA
V: TRBV20-1
J: TRBJ1-2
CDR3: CSFSENYGYTF
DNA: TGCAGTTTTTCCGAGAACTATGGCTACACCTTC

size: few
D: NA
V: TRBV9
J: TRBJ2-7
CDR3: CASSAASSYEQYF
DNA: TGTGCCAGCAGCGCGGCTAGCTCCTACGAGCAGTACTTC

size: NA
D: NA
V: TRBV5-1
J: TRBJ2-1
CDR3: CASSLGGGSYNEQFF
DNA: TGCGCCAGCAGCTTGGGCGGAGGGAGCTACAATGAGCAGTTCTTC

size: many
D: TRBD2
V: TRBV20-1
J: TRBJ2-3
CDR3: CSAEAGASTDTQYF
DNA: TGCAGTGCTGAGGCGGGAGCTAGCACAGATACGCAGTATTTT